The 29 T cell receptor beta chains in this list originate from one sample, sequenced in a study of vaccination effects on CD4 cells after COVID-19. The ViraFEST assay expanded antigen-specific CD4+ T cells with viral peptide pools before sequencing. Researchers isolated CD4+ T cells once approximately ten days of culture had elapsed. Their SARS-CoV-2 infection, verified by PCR, occurred between March and December 2020. Each participant received a vaccine that was either BNT162b2 or mRNA-1273, given as two doses. These TCRs are of unknown antigen specificity. Some clones are missing from TCRdb's copy, which holds only in-frame ones; the method was immunoSEQ multiplex PCR. The data hold approximately 14,000 clones, with over 60% observed a single time. Sample: CD4+ T cells from PBMCs cultured with HCoV-NL63 spike peptides, taken after COVID-19 vaccination. These receptors were collected from a human donor who had a prior SARS-CoV-2 infection.

CDR3 sequence (DNA): TGCGCCAGCAGCCAAGATCCGGGGCAGGATGAAAAACTGTTTTTT. Residues: CASSQDPGQDEKLFF. The V call is TRBV4-3, the J call TRBJ1-4, with D perhaps matching TRBD1 (5 bases). With 0 bases removed from V and 6 bases from J, the gap between germline ends came to 11 bases. The V gene's germline CDR1 is LGHNA and CDR2 YSLEER. The CDR3 runs 15 residues.

The chain carries TRBV28 and TRBJ1-2, with 7 bases matching TRBD1. The CDR3 has 13 residues. Trimming cost V 5 bases and J 6 bases; bases outside gene matches: 6. The germline V gene encodes CDR1 MDHEN and CDR2 SYDVKM. DNA of the CDR3: TGTGCCAGCAGTCAAACAGGGGCCAATGGCTACACCTTC. Translating gives CASSQTGANGYTF.

This clone was counted between two and nine times. J is TRBJ1-3 and V is TRBV7-6; D is uncertain. The CDR3 loop spans 15 amino acids. V was clipped by 1 base and J by 2 bases, with 9 bases between them. In germline, CDR1 is SGHVS, CDR2 FNYEAQ. CDR3 in DNA: TGTGCCAGCAGCTTAGTGGATGGGGCTGGAAACACCATATATTTT. This codes for CASSLVDGAGNTIYF.

The rearrangement uses TRBV6-5 and TRBJ1-2; 12 nucleotides align to TRBD1. The CDR3 has 15 residues. Germline V gene sequence: CDR1 MNHEY, CDR2 SVGAGI. V lost 1 base and J lost 8; bases outside the gene matches: 5. This CDR3 is CASSYYGTGGGGYTF. CDR3 sequence (DNA): TGTGCCAGCAGTTACTATGGGACAGGGGGCGGGGGCTACACCTTC.

The chain recombines TRBV18 with TRBJ2-1; possibly TRBD1 or TRBD2 for D (5 bases each). The CDR3 consists of 15 residues. The germline V gene encodes CDR1 KGHSH and CDR2 LQKENI. Trimming took 2 bases from V and 7 from J, leaving 15 bases between them. The CDR3 region is CASSPLRVRANEQFF. In DNA, the CDR3 is TGTGCCAGCTCACCATTGAGGGTCAGGGCAAATGAGCAGTTCTTC.

This chain links TRBV5-1 with TRBJ2-7; possibly TRBD2 for D (6 bases). Germline CDR1 reads SGHRS; CDR2 reads YFSETQ. The CDR3 covers 13 residues. Trimming removed 4 bases at V and 3 bases at J, with 11 bases between. CDR3 bases: TGCGCCAGCAGCCGCGGGGAGAACTACGAGCAGTACTTC. This gives the protein CASSRGENYEQYF.

The genes are TRBV2 and TRBJ1-5; tentative D call: TRBD1 (5 bases). From germline, CDR1 is SNHLY and CDR2 FYNNEI. The CDR3 loop spans 16 amino acids. Trimming shortened V by 7 bases and J by 4 bases, and 20 bases separated the two germline ends. The DNA for the CDR3 is TGTGCCAGCAAGGGACCCCAAATCATAGGGAATCAGCCCCAGCATTTT. It is translated as CASKGPQIIGNQPQHF.

J is TRBJ2-1 and V is TRBV27, with 8 nucleotides matching TRBD2. Per germline, CDR1 MNHEY and CDR2 SMNVEV (reference sequence). After removal of 2 bases from V and 0 bases from J, the junction contained 12 bases not matched to a gene. This CDR3 contains 19 residues. CDR3 sequence reads: CASSLGSASGSSSYNEQFF. In DNA form, the CDR3 reads TGTGCCAGCAGTTTAGGGTCTGCTAGCGGGTCGAGCTCCTACAATGAGCAGTTCTTC.

The V call is TRBV7-6, the J call TRBJ1-3; 7 positions match TRBD1. Unmatched junction bases numbered 7, after V lost 4 bases and J lost 1 base. Germline assignment: CDR1 SGHVS and CDR2 FNYEAQ. The CDR3 runs 16 residues. CDR3 coding DNA: TGTGCCAGCAGCTCCATGACAGGGAGTTCTGGAAACACCATATATTTT. Its protein is CASSSMTGSSGNTIYF.

The table lists this clone with a count of one. The J gene is TRBJ2-1, the V gene TRBV4-2; D unclear. The CDR3 is 16 residues long. Germline V gene lookup returns CDR1 LGHNA and CDR2 YNFKEQ. Trimming took off 0 bases at V and 5 bases at J, with 14 bases between the two ends. DNA of the CDR3: TGTGCCAGCAGCCAAGATATTACAAGTATCAACAATGAGCAGTTCTTC. It specifies CASSQDITSINNEQFF.

This clone came up once. The CDR3 spells CASSESAENEQFF. The CDR3 DNA reads TGTGCCAGCAGTGAATCGGCGGAGAATGAGCAGTTCTTC. The J gene is TRBJ2-1, the V gene TRBV6-4; the D is unclear. In germline, CDR1 is MRHNA, CDR2 SNTAGT. V was cut by 3 bases and J by 7 bases, with 10 bases left in between. The CDR3 runs to 13 residues.

The gene calls are TRBV6-5 and TRBJ1-6, with a possible D match to TRBD1 (5 bases). CDR3 length equals 14 residues. The V and J ends lost 2 bases and 6 bases respectively, with 8 bases between them. Germline V gene sequence: CDR1 MNHEY, CDR2 SVGAGI. CDR3 sequence: CASSYVGTNSPLHF. The CDR3 DNA follows: TGTGCCAGCAGTTACGTCGGGACTAATTCACCCCTCCACTTT.

The chain carries TRBV5-1 and TRBJ2-5; TRBD2 agrees at 10 bases. The CDR3 spans 17 residues. Germline V gives CDR1 SGHRS, CDR2 YFSETQ. The junction had 7 bases not matched to a gene; V was cut back by 1 base and J by 1 base. CDR3 protein: CASSLKGTSDPQETQYF. The CDR3 region has the DNA TGCGCCAGCAGCTTGAAAGGGACTAGCGACCCCCAAGAGACCCAGTACTTC.

The chain employs TRBV12-3 or TRBV12-4 and TRBJ2-7, with a possible D match to TRBD1 (6 bases). Deletions cut 4 bases from V and 6 bases from J, with 13 bases between. CDR3 length equals 13 residues. The CDR3 loop is CASSSRTGFEQYF. Here the CDR3 DNA reads TGTGCCAGCAGTTCTAGAACAGGGTTCGAGCAGTACTTC.

The chain is built from TRBV5-1 and TRBJ2-3; the match to TRBD2 covers 8 bases. Germline lookup yields CDR1 SGHRS and CDR2 YFSETQ. J gave up 6 bases and V 7 bases, and 10 bases lay outside the gene matches. CDR3 length: 14 amino acids. The CDR3, as DNA: TGCGCCAGCTCGGGAGGGGTTTTTATGGATACGCAGTATTTT. Translating gives CASSGGVFMDTQYF.

This clone occurred once. The rearrangement joins TRBV11-2 to TRBJ1-1; D not certain. This CDR3 is 14 amino acids long. Germline values: CDR1 SGHAT, CDR2 FQNNGV. Trimming took off 0 bases at V and 10 bases at J, with 15 bases between the two ends. The CDR3 coding sequence is TGTGCCAGCAGCTTAGATCTTAGCCGTCCTGGAGCTTTCTTT. Protein sequence: CASSLDLSRPGAFF.

The chain is built from TRBV5-1 and TRBJ1-2, with 7 positions matching TRBD1. The CDR3 length is 14 residues. J lost 7 bases, V lost 4 bases, and 10 bases had no gene match. Germline-derived CDR1 and CDR2 are SGHRS and YFSETQ. The CDR3 reads CASSPLTGMAGYTF. As DNA, the CDR3 is TGCGCCAGCAGCCCGCTGACAGGGATGGCTGGCTACACCTTC. The variable domain in full, completed from reference TRBV5-1 and TRBJ1-2, reads KAGVTQTPRYLIKTRGQQVTLSCSPISGHRSVSWYQQTPGQGLQFLFEYFSETQRNKGNFPGRFSGRQFSNSRSEMNVSTLELGDSALYLCASSPLTGMAGYTFGSGTRLTVV.

Judged by abundance, this clone is medium-sized. V gene TRBV11-2 combines with J gene TRBJ1-5; D is ambiguous. This CDR3 region has 15 residues. Germline values: CDR1 SGHAT, CDR2 FQNNGV. Trimming took 5 bases from V and 6 from J, leaving 17 bases between them. The CDR3 reads CASSPSSGFGQPQHF. The CDR3, as DNA: TGTGCCAGCAGCCCCTCCTCGGGTTTCGGTCAGCCCCAGCATTTT.

Only a few counts were recorded for this clone. The chain combines TRBV19 with TRBJ1-1; 9 nucleotides agree with TRBD1. The V gene end was trimmed by 5 bases and the J gene end by 1 base; junction bases not matched to a gene: 2. The CDR3 runs to 14 residues. Germline CDR1 is LNHDA and CDR2 is SQIVND (reference sequence). DNA for the CDR3: TGTGCCAGTAGTTCGGGACAGGGGAACACTGAAGCTTTCTTT. It translates to CASSSGQGNTEAFF.

This chain's CDR3 is CASSVDRGFLSPLHF. As DNA, the CDR3 is TGTGCCAGCAGCGTAGACAGGGGGTTTTTATCACCCCTCCACTTT. The V call is TRBV9, the J call TRBJ1-6; TRBD1 agrees at 8 bases. The CDR3 sequence is 15 residues long. V dropped 0 bases and J dropped 10; count of bases not matched to a gene: 6. The germline CDR1 and CDR2 sequences are SGDLS and YYNGEE.

Only a few counts were recorded for this clone. The chain couples TRBV6-6 to TRBJ2-1; the match to TRBD2 covers 7 bases. This CDR3 contains 15 residues. The germline V gene encodes CDR1 MNHNY and CDR2 SVGAGI (reference sequence). The V and J ends lost 0 bases and 7 bases, in that order; junction bases with no gene match: 6. The CDR3 loop reads CASSYSSGGGNEQFF. The CDR3 coding sequence is TGTGCCAGCAGTTACTCTTCGGGGGGAGGAAATGAGCAGTTCTTC.

This rearrangement joins TRBV29-1 to TRBJ2-5; 8 bases are a match to TRBD1. The CDR3 length is 11 residues. Germline loops: CDR1 SQVTM, CDR2 ANQGSEA. The V and J ends lost 8 bases and 4 bases, in that order; junction bases with no gene match: 3. The DNA for the CDR3 is TGCAGCCAGGGGGCAGGAGAGACCCAGTACTTC. Protein sequence: CSQGAGETQYF.

A remark on this clone: An end of the junction does not agree with germline; a read error may underlie this. V is TRBV12-3 or TRBV12-4 and J is TRBJ2-7; maybe TRBD1 (6 bases). This CDR3 has 12 amino acids. The CDR3 loop is CASSFSGDKCEF. CDR3 sequence (DNA): TGTGCCAGCAGTTTTTCCGGGGACAAGTGTGAATTC.

This clone was counted only a few times. The chain employs TRBV4-1 and TRBJ1-1; D not resolved. The CDR3 spans 13 residues. Germline values: CDR1 MGHRA, CDR2 YSYEKL. Deletions cut 5 bases from V and 3 bases from J, with 10 bases between. CDR3 residues: CASSRGWDTEAFF. The CDR3, as DNA: TGCGCCAGCAGCAGAGGGTGGGACACTGAAGCTTTCTTT.

This chain uses TRBV14 with TRBJ1-2; no clear D gene. Germline V gives CDR1 SGHDN, CDR2 FVKESK. The CDR3 has 14 residues. V was pared by 1 base and J by 7 bases, with 13 bases between. The CDR3, as DNA: TGTGCCAGCAGCCAAGTTACGACGGCCTCTGGCTACACCTTC. Amino acid sequence: CASSQVTTASGYTF.

This clone was detected only once. The rearrangement links TRBV5-4 to TRBJ2-1; the match to TRBD2 covers 13 bases. Germline loops: CDR1 SGHNT, CDR2 YYREEE (reference sequence). The CDR3 runs 16 residues. With V trimmed by 3 bases and J by 7 bases, 7 bases remained unmatched. Here the CDR3 DNA reads TGTGCCAGCAGCTCAAAACTAGCGGGGGGGCAAAATGAGCAGTTCTTC. This sequence encodes CASSSKLAGGQNEQFF.

This rearrangement joins TRBV5-6 to TRBJ2-2; unclear D gene. CDR1 and CDR2 from the germline V gene are SGHDT and YYEEEE. The CDR3 length is 16 residues. The V end lost 1 base, the J end lost 1 base, and 11 bases lay between the germline ends. CDR3 sequence reads: CASSLISVLNTGELFF. CDR3 bases: TGTGCCAGCAGCTTGATATCGGTACTGAACACCGGGGAGCTGTTTTTT.

This clone was recorded once. This chain uses TRBV9 with TRBJ2-5; TRBD2 aligns across 7 bases. The CDR3 contains 18 residues. Germline V gene data show CDR1 as SGDLS and CDR2 as YYNGEE. Germline trimming cut 4 bases from V and 4 bases from J; bases unmatched to any gene: 19. CDR3 amino acids: CASSPYVGGDSISETQYF. DNA of the CDR3: TGTGCCAGCAGCCCATATGTTGGGGGGGACTCGATATCAGAGACCCAGTACTTC. The variable domain in full, with the rest retrieved from reference TRBV9 and TRBJ2-5, is DSGVTQTPKHLITATGQRVTLRCSPRSGDLSVYWYQQSLDQGLQFLIQYYNGEERAKGNILERFSAQQFPDLHSELNLSSLELGDSALYFCASSPYVGGDSISETQYFGPGTRLLVL.

The V gene is TRBV28, the J gene TRBJ2-1, with 11 nucleotides matching TRBD2. J lost 1 base, V lost 6 bases, and 2 bases had no gene match. CDR1 and CDR2 (germline): MDHEN, SYDVKM. CDR3 length: 15 residues. CDR3 protein: CASSTSGGSYNEQFF. The DNA for the CDR3 is TGTGCCAGCAGCACTAGCGGGGGATCCTACAATGAGCAGTTCTTC.